Listed here are 10 T cell receptor beta chains from one sample, sequenced in a study of blood T cells in healthy people across ages. With a J-beta primer mix and a sample-barcoded 5' primer, a second PCR ran about 6 to 11 cycles. TCRdb called the 5' RACE reads again in MiXCR, with one record for every CDR3 protein. The sample contains 600,000 to 1,000,000 distinct CDR3 sequences, 58% of which appear only once. Sequenced: blood. The receptors stem from a man under 40 in good health.

The chain has TRBV7-2 and TRBJ2-1; 10 positions agree with TRBD1. Germline V gene sequence: CDR1 SGHTA, CDR2 FQGNSA. This CDR3 has 17 amino acids. V trimming: 5 bases; J trimming: 0 bases; junction bases outside the gene matches: 7. This chain's CDR3 is CASSRDRGANSYNEQFF. For the CDR3, the DNA is TGTGCCAGCAGCAGGGACAGGGGCGCGAACTCCTACAATGAGCAGTTCTTC.

The rearrangement links TRBV12-3 or TRBV12-4 to TRBJ1-4; unclear D gene. Between the trimmed V and J ends, which lost 8 bases and 8 bases, there was a span of 9 bases. The length of the CDR3 is 11 residues. CDR3 region: CASRSEEKLFF. CDR3 DNA sequence: TGTGCCAGCCGGTCTGAAGAAAAACTGTTTTTT.

This clonotype was seen only a few times. This rearrangement joins TRBV29-1 to TRBJ2-1; no reliable D call. CDR3 length: 15 amino acids. The ends were cut back, 0 bases at V and 4 bases at J, with 13 bases in the middle. Germline CDR1 and CDR2: SQVTM and ANQGSEA. The CDR3 protein is CSVEDRRVPYNEQFF. In DNA form, the CDR3 reads TGCAGCGTTGAAGATCGCAGAGTCCCGTACAATGAGCAGTTCTTC.

This clonotype has only a few counts. The chain joins TRBV27 to TRBJ2-1, with TRBD2 identical over 7 bases. J lost 4 bases, V lost 4 bases, and 7 bases had no gene match. This CDR3 is built from 15 residues. CDR1 MNHEY and CDR2 SMNVEV come from the germline V gene (reference sequence). In nucleotides, the CDR3 is TGTGCCAGCAGTTCTTGGCGGGAGAGATACAATGAGCAGTTCTTC. The encoded protein is CASSSWRERYNEQFF.

The chain has TRBV27 and TRBJ2-3; D is uncertain. Germline V lookup: CDR1 MNHEY, CDR2 SMNVEV (reference sequence). Trimming left V 1 base short and J 2 bases short, with 4 bases between. The CDR3 consists of 13 residues. The CDR3 region is CASSLWITDTQYF. The DNA of the CDR3 is TGTGCCAGCAGTTTATGGATCACAGATACGCAGTATTTT.

V gene TRBV9 combines with J gene TRBJ2-1; perhaps TRBD2 as D (5 bases). The CDR3 totals 14 residues. Germline CDR1 is SGDLS and CDR2 is YYNGEE. The V end lost 0 bases, the J end lost 5 bases, and 9 bases lay between the germline ends. CDR3 region: CASSVDGGHNEQFF. Written as DNA, the CDR3 is TGTGCCAGCAGCGTAGACGGAGGCCACAATGAGCAGTTCTTC.

This chain links TRBV29-1 with TRBJ2-1, with TRBD2 matching over 8 bases. This CDR3 is built from 15 residues. V trimming: 5 bases; J trimming: 0 bases; junction bases outside the gene matches: 6. CDR1 and CDR2 (germline): SQVTM, ANQGSEA. CDR3 in DNA: TGCAGCGTTCTAGCGGGCGCGACCTCCTACAATGAGCAGTTCTTC. Translated: CSVLAGATSYNEQFF.

A note on this clonotype: A junction end diverges from the germline sequence, so it may reflect a read error. The chain joins TRBV5-1 to TRBJ2-3; 11 bases match TRBD2. CDR1 is SGHRS and CDR2 is YFSETQ in the germline V gene. This CDR3 has 16 amino acids. The CDR3: CASTQLAGGFPDTRYF. The CDR3 bases are TGCGCCAGCACCCAGCTAGCGGGAGGATTCCCAGATACGCGGTATTTT.

The chain joins TRBV7-2 to TRBJ2-3; D may match TRBD1 or TRBD2 (6 bases each). Germline CDR1 and CDR2: SGHTA and FQGNSA. V was pared by 1 base and J by 4 bases, with 12 bases between. This CDR3 comprises 15 residues. CDR3 coding DNA: TGTGCCAGCAGCTTAGGGGGGGCGGTCTCAGATACGCAGTATTTT. Translated: CASSLGGAVSDTQYF.

The chain joins TRBV7-2 to TRBJ2-7; 10 bases are shared with TRBD1. The CDR3 loop spans 15 amino acids. V dropped 6 bases and J dropped 3; count of bases not matched to a gene: 8. CDR1 SGHTA and CDR2 FQGNSA come from the germline V gene. CDR3 amino acids: CASSFRRDRGYEQYF. CDR3 nucleotide sequence: TGTGCCAGCAGTTTCCGCCGGGACAGGGGCTACGAGCAGTACTTC. Variable domain in full (rest from reference TRBV7-2 and TRBJ2-7): GAGVSQSPSNKVTEKGKDVELRCDPISGHTALYWYRQSLGQGLEFLIYFQGNSAPDKSGLPSDRFSAERTGGSVSTLTIQRTQQEDSAVYLCASSFRRDRGYEQYFGPGTRLTVT.